Each of the 29 T cell receptor beta chains below was sequenced from the same sample in a study of cytomegalovirus exposure and HLA in healthy donors. In the PCR, 60 Vbeta and 13 Jbeta primers were used. Sequencing used immunoSEQ multiplex PCR; TCRdb keeps in-frame clones, though not all of them. The repertoire has 150,000 to 200,000 clones, over 80% of them found once; the top ten carry 1.5%. Sequencing input: PBMCs. These receptors were taken from a man aged 40-55 years in good health and CMV-seronegative.

This clone was observed once. The V call is TRBV6-6, the J call TRBJ2-7; TRBD1 matches 9 bases. Germline CDR1 reads MNHNY; CDR2 reads SVGAGI (reference sequence). V was clipped by 6 bases and J by 4 bases; unmatched bases: 7. CDR3 size: 14 residues. CDR3 sequence: CASRETGGEYEQYF. The CDR3 nucleotides are TGTGCCAGCAGGGAGACAGGGGGAGAGTACGAGCAGTACTTC.

J is TRBJ2-7 and V is TRBV11-2; D may be TRBD1 (5 bases). The CDR3 is 14 amino acids. Germline CDR1 SGHAT, CDR2 FQNNGV. Trimming removed 6 bases from V and 12 bases from J, with 24 bases in between. CDR3 bases: TGTGCCAGCAGTCCAAATCTAGGGGCCCCCACCACGTACTTC. It yields the protein CASSPNLGAPTTYF.

The genes are TRBV27 and TRBJ2-1; 9 bases line up with TRBD2. This CDR3 contains 16 residues. Germline CDR1 is MNHEY and CDR2 is SMNVEV (reference sequence). J lost 7 bases, V lost 2 bases, and 9 bases had no gene match. CDR3: CASSLPQREARNEQFF. The CDR3 nucleotides read TGTGCCAGCAGTTTACCCCAGCGGGAGGCCCGGAATGAGCAGTTCTTC.

The chain recombines TRBV2 with TRBJ2-3; 13 bases are shared with TRBD2. The germline V gene encodes CDR1 SNHLY and CDR2 FYNNEI. This CDR3 spans 16 amino acids. The junction had 6 bases not matched to a gene; V was cut back by 6 bases and J by 3 bases. CDR3 region: CASSLLAGGGTDTQYF. CDR3 nucleotide sequence: TGTGCCAGCAGCCTACTAGCGGGGGGGGGAACAGATACGCAGTATTTT. Variable domain in full (rest from reference TRBV2 and TRBJ2-3): EPEVTQTPSHQVTQMGQEVILRCVPISNHLYFYWYRQILGQKVEFLVSFYNNEISEKSEIFDDQFSVERPDGSNFTLKIRSTKLEDSAMYFCASSLLAGGGTDTQYFGPGTRLTVL.

The chain couples TRBV18 to TRBJ1-1; 10 bases align to TRBD1. J was trimmed by 5 bases and V by 4 bases; bases with no gene match: 1. The germline gives CDR1 KGHSH, CDR2 LQKENI. The CDR3 consists of 13 residues. The CDR3 spells CASSRTGGTEAFF. In nucleotides, the CDR3 is TGTGCCAGCTCACGGACAGGGGGGACTGAAGCTTTCTTT. The whole variable domain, remainder taken from reference TRBV18 and TRBJ1-1, is NAGVMQNPRHLVRRRGQEARLRCSPMKGHSHVYWYRQLPEEGLKFMVYLQKENIIDESGMPKERFSAEFPKEGPSILRIQQVVRGDSAAYFCASSRTGGTEAFFGQGTRLTVV.

The rearrangement uses TRBV7-6 and TRBJ2-2, with 12 positions matching TRBD2. The V gene's germline CDR1 is SGHVS and CDR2 FNYEAQ. V lost 2 bases and J lost 3; bases outside the gene matches: 4. CDR3 length: 17 amino acids. CDR3 nucleotide sequence: TGTGCCAGCAGCTTACCTAGCGGGGGGGCCGACACCGGGGAGCTGTTTTTT. As protein: CASSLPSGGADTGELFF.

This clone was detected only a few times. This chain connects TRBV6-1 to TRBJ2-3, with 8 bases identical to TRBD2. This CDR3 contains 14 residues. The germline gives CDR1 MNHNS, CDR2 SASEGT. The J segment lost 1 base and the V segment lost 7 bases, leaving 4 bases of the junction unmatched. The CDR3 nucleotides read TGTGCCAGCACCCGGGGGGGCCGCACAGATACGCAGTATTTT. Its protein is CASTRGGRTDTQYF.

The V call is TRBV5-1, the J call TRBJ2-7; TRBD2 aligns across 7 bases. The CDR3 length is 15 residues. The V segment lost 0 bases and the J segment 1 base; nucleotides outside the gene matches: 4. Germline CDR1 SGHRS, CDR2 YFSETQ. This CDR3 reads CASSLGWGGSYEQYF. CDR3 DNA: TGCGCCAGCAGCTTGGGGTGGGGAGGGTCCTACGAGCAGTACTTC.

The chain couples TRBV5-1 to TRBJ1-1; D is uncertain. The CDR3 loop spans 13 amino acids. The V gene's germline CDR1 is SGHRS and CDR2 YFSETQ. The V end was cut by 4 bases, the J end by 1 base, with 8 bases between. CDR3 in DNA: TGCGCCAGCAGCATACCAGGGAACACTGAAGCTTTCTTT. Its protein is CASSIPGNTEAFF.

Only one count was recorded for this clone. The genes are TRBV6-5 and TRBJ1-2; the D is unclear. The V end lost 7 bases, the J end lost 0 bases, and 6 bases lay between the germline ends. Germline V gene data show CDR1 as MNHEY and CDR2 as SVGAGI. The CDR3 runs 12 residues. The CDR3 region has the DNA TGTGCCAGCACGGAGACTAACTATGGCTACACCTTC. Translation gives CASTETNYGYTF.

The rearrangement links TRBV5-1 to TRBJ1-1; D not resolved. This CDR3 is built from 12 residues. Per the germline V gene, CDR1 is SGHRS and CDR2 is YFSETQ. V lost 7 bases, J lost 1 base, and 8 bases lay in between. CDR3 protein: CASFAGNTEAFF. CDR3 sequence (DNA): TGCGCCAGCTTCGCAGGGAACACTGAAGCTTTCTTT.

In DNA form, the CDR3 reads TGCGCCAGCAGCCAAGATCTTGGGACTTCCCGGAACACTGAAGCTTTCTTT. Protein: CASSQDLGTSRNTEAFF. The chain links TRBV4-3 to TRBJ1-1; TRBD1 might be the D (5 bases). Germline CDR1 reads LGHNA; CDR2 reads YSLEER. V was clipped by 0 bases and J by 1 base, with 15 bases between them. The CDR3 runs 17 residues.

The rearrangement uses TRBV29-1 and TRBJ2-1, with a possible D match to TRBD1 (5 bases). Deletions cut 4 bases from V and 7 bases from J, with 14 bases between. Germline V CDR1 and CDR2: SQVTM, ANQGSEA. The CDR3 totals 13 residues. Here the CDR3 reads CSVGTAGKNEQFF. The CDR3 bases are TGCAGCGTTGGTACGGCAGGGAAGAATGAGCAGTTCTTC.

The chain recombines TRBV7-3 with TRBJ2-1; 12 nucleotides line up with TRBD1. Germline CDR1 reads SGHTA; CDR2 reads FQGTGA. This CDR3 is 17 amino acids long. The junction had 12 bases not matched to a gene; V was cut back by 4 bases and J by 8 bases. CDR3 sequence: CASSSRPPGQGAYEQFF. CDR3 DNA sequence: TGTGCCAGCAGCTCCCGCCCACCGGGACAGGGGGCCTATGAGCAGTTCTTC. Based on the CDR3 plus reference TRBV7-3 and TRBJ2-1, the full variable domain is GAGVSQTPSNKVTEKGKYVELRCDPISGHTALYWYRQSLGQGPEFLIYFQGTGAADDSGLPNDRFFAVRPEGSVSTLKIQRTERGDSAVYLCASSSRPPGQGAYEQFFGPGTRLTVL.

The chain carries TRBV5-1 and TRBJ2-1, with 7 bases aligning to TRBD2. This CDR3 contains 16 residues. The V gene's germline CDR1 is SGHRS and CDR2 YFSETQ. V trimming: 4 bases; J trimming: 2 bases; junction bases outside the gene matches: 9. The CDR3: CASSGRGGETYNEQFF. The CDR3 coding sequence is TGCGCCAGCAGCGGAAGGGGAGGGGAGACCTACAATGAGCAGTTCTTC.

The V gene is TRBV11-2, the J gene TRBJ2-3, with D uncertain. V lost 3 bases and J lost 8, with 6 bases in between. The length of the CDR3 is 11 residues. The V gene's germline CDR1 is SGHAT and CDR2 FQNNGV. The CDR3 here is CASSFEVTQYF. Here the CDR3 DNA reads TGTGCCAGCAGCTTCGAGGTTACGCAGTATTTT.

This CDR3 is CASSTRQGANYGYTF. CDR3 DNA: TGTGCCAGCAGTACACGACAGGGAGCTAACTATGGCTACACCTTC. This sequence joins TRBV7-2 and TRBJ1-2; 7 bases are a match to TRBD1. V was clipped by 6 bases and J by 0 bases; unmatched bases: 7. The length of the CDR3 is 15 residues. Looked up from germline, CDR1 is SGHTA and CDR2 is FQGNSA.

This clone was counted only a few times. The chain is built from TRBV4-3 and TRBJ2-6; 8 bases are shared with TRBD2. From germline, CDR1 is LGHNA and CDR2 YSLEER. V trimming: 6 bases; J trimming: 1 base; junction bases outside the gene matches: 11. There are 18 residues in the CDR3. CDR3: CASRARGGPRSGANVLTF. The CDR3, as DNA: TGCGCCAGCAGGGCCCGGGGGGGCCCCCGATCTGGGGCCAACGTCCTGACTTTC.

V gene TRBV19 combines with J gene TRBJ2-5; 13 bases fit TRBD2. Germline trimming cut 9 bases from V and 5 bases from J; bases unmatched to any gene: 6. CDR3 size: 14 residues. CDR1 LNHDA and CDR2 SQIVND come from the germline V gene (reference sequence). The DNA of the CDR3 is TGTGCCAGCCCTGGACTAGCGGGAGACGAGACCCAGTACTTC. It yields the protein CASPGLAGDETQYF.

V and J are TRBV5-1 and TRBJ2-5; D gene uncertain. There are 15 residues in the CDR3. Trimming cost V 2 bases and J 4 bases, with 15 bases left between them. Per the germline V gene, CDR1 is SGHRS and CDR2 is YFSETQ. DNA of the CDR3: TGCGCCAGCAGCTTCGGGTCTCGTTCGAGAGAGACCCAGTACTTC. This codes for CASSFGSRSRETQYF.

The chain joins TRBV29-1 to TRBJ2-7; possibly TRBD2 for D (6 bases). This CDR3 comprises 13 residues. Trimming stripped 4 bases from V and 3 bases from J, with 13 bases between. Germline CDR1 reads SQVTM; CDR2 reads ANQGSEA. CDR3 loop: CSVGGDGYYEQYF. DNA for the CDR3: TGCAGCGTTGGGGGGGACGGGTACTACGAGCAGTACTTC.

This clone was counted a few times. This chain joins TRBV7-3 and TRBJ2-1; maybe TRBD2 (6 bases). The CDR3 is 16 amino acids. Germline CDR1 SGHTA, CDR2 FQGTGA. V was pared by 5 bases and J by 4 bases, with 18 bases between. CDR3 coding DNA: TGTGCCAGCAGCCCTGTCTCGGGACTCCAATACAATGAGCAGTTCTTC. Protein: CASSPVSGLQYNEQFF.

J is TRBJ1-2 and V is TRBV6-5, with a weak D call TRBD1 (6 bases). V lost 0 bases and J lost 7, with 12 bases in between. Germline V gives CDR1 MNHEY, CDR2 SVGAGI. This CDR3 has 14 residues. The CDR3 nucleotides read TGTGCCAGCAGTTACTCGCGAGGGGGTTTTGGCTACACCTTC. This encodes CASSYSRGGFGYTF.

The gene calls are TRBV28 and TRBJ1-2; tentative D call: TRBD1 (6 bases). Germline values: CDR1 MDHEN, CDR2 SYDVKM. Trimming removed 7 bases from V and 5 bases from J, with 14 bases in between. CDR3 size: 13 residues. CDR3 nucleotides: TGTGCCAGCACCACCTCGACAGGTTATGGCTACACCTTC. Translated, it gives CASTTSTGYGYTF.

In regard to this clone: Mismatch with germline at one junction end may stem from a read error. The chain carries TRBV27 and TRBJ1-1, with 7 bases lining up with TRBD1. Germline V gene data show CDR1 as MNHEY and CDR2 as SMNVEV (reference sequence). There are 15 residues in the CDR3. CDR3 in DNA: TGTGCCAGCAAACACACGGACAGGTTGAACAATGAAGCTTTCTTT. Translation: CASKHTDRLNNEAFF.

This chain uses TRBV11-2 with TRBJ2-1, with TRBD2 matching 7 bases. The CDR3 runs to 16 residues. V was pared by 2 bases and J by 0 bases, with 4 bases of the junction left unmatched. CDR1 and CDR2 (germline): SGHAT, FQNNGV. CDR3 nucleotide sequence: TGTGCCAGCAGCTTACTAGCGGCAAGCTCCTACAATGAGCAGTTCTTC. This translates into CASSLLAASSYNEQFF.

The V and J genes are TRBV11-3 and TRBJ2-3; 10 bases fit TRBD2. CDR1 is SGHNT and CDR2 is YENEEA in the germline V gene. This CDR3 is built from 15 residues. With 4 bases clipped from V and 3 bases from J, the junction kept 4 bases outside the gene matches. CDR3 sequence: CASSSAGGPTDTQYF. CDR3 nucleotide sequence: TGTGCCAGCAGCTCAGCGGGGGGGCCAACAGATACGCAGTATTTT.

The rearrangement uses TRBV2 and TRBJ2-3; 11 bases map to TRBD2. Germline V gene lookup returns CDR1 SNHLY and CDR2 FYNNEI. With 3 bases clipped from V and 2 bases from J, the junction kept 10 bases outside the gene matches. The CDR3 is made up of 18 amino acids. Here the CDR3 reads CASSELAGGWRYTDTQYF. The CDR3 DNA follows: TGTGCCAGCAGTGAGCTAGCGGGGGGCTGGAGGTACACAGATACGCAGTATTTT.

This clone was seen a few times. The J gene is TRBJ2-1, the V gene TRBV19, with 8 bases that match TRBD2. Germline CDR1 is LNHDA and CDR2 is SQIVND (reference sequence). Losses at the gene ends were 2 bases for V and 2 bases for J; bases not matched to a gene: 2. This CDR3 is built from 15 residues. The CDR3 DNA reads TGTGCCAGTAGTATACCGCGGGGGGCCTACAATGAGCAGTTCTTC. As protein: CASSIPRGAYNEQFF.